This T cell receptor beta chain came from a study of blood T cell repertoires in COVID-19. Study background: Whether acute or convalescent, the COVID-19 samples came from the United States, Italy and Spain.

Clones were read by immunoSEQ multiplex PCR, and TCRdb kept only the in-frame ones, dropping some. Seen here are over 100,000 clones, 70% to 90% observed once, and the top ten hold roughly 2%. V shed 5 bases and J 2 bases; nucleotides not matched to a gene: 12. This CDR3 has 16 residues. The germline V gene encodes CDR1 SGHRS and CDR2 YFSETQ. This receptor was identified in a man aged 50 or older with active COVID-19. The chain couples TRBV5-1 to TRBJ1-1, with 7 nucleotides matching TRBD1. The material sequenced was peripheral blood. The CDR3 loop is CASSFGGTASNTEAFF. The CDR3, as DNA: TGCGCCAGCAGTTTTGGCGGGACAGCCTCAAACACTGAAGCTTTCTTT. Together with reference TRBV5-1 and TRBJ1-1, the CDR3 gives the full variable domain: KAGVTQTPRYLIKTRGQQVTLSCSPISGHRSVSWYQQTPGQGLQFLFEYFSETQRNKGNFPGRFSGRQFSNSRSEMNVSTLELGDSALYLCASSFGGTASNTEAFFGQGTRLTVV.